This TCR beta chain appears in the sequencing data of a study of T cell repertoires in cytomegalovirus infection. From germline, CDR1 is SEHNR and CDR2 FQNEAQ (reference sequence). The CDR3 extends over 11 amino acids. V shed 5 bases and J shed 6 bases, with 8 bases lying between them. To note about this clonotype: Its antigen is as yet unknown. Just one base apart from a much larger clone, this may be a read error.

MiXCR, applied by TCRdb to the reads, yields one record per CDR3 protein. The table has roughly 800,000 distinct CDR3 sequences, 29% seen once; the top ten hold under 15%. The gene calls are TRBV7-9 and TRBJ2-7; no clear D. The specimen comprised cultured CD8+ T cells from PBMCs, sampled from culture after CMV antigen stimulation. This sequence originates from a human donor in good health (CMV status not recorded). Some clones in this sample may be carry-over from other donors' samples. The CDR3 protein is CASSQKGEQYV. The CDR3 DNA reads as TGTGCCAGCAGCCAAAAGGGCGAGCAGTACGTC.